This T cell receptor (beta chain) came from a study of Graves' ophthalmopathy and Graves' hyperthyroidism. This clonotype was recorded at least ten times. Amplification of TCR beta CDR3 regions used RNA transcripts. First-round RT-PCR relied on HTBI primers, and a second-round multiplex PCR came next. One entry per CDR3 protein results from TCRdb running MiXCR on the multiplex PCR reads. This table holds over 150,000 distinct CDR3 sequences, around two fifths found once. The CDR3 extends over 16 amino acids. The germline V gene has CDR1 LGHNA and CDR2 YNFKEQ. The V segment lost 1 base and the J segment 2 bases; nucleotides outside the gene matches: 7.

The sample taken for sequencing was peripheral blood. The chain recombines TRBV4-2 with TRBJ1-2; 7 nucleotides line up with TRBD1. The TCR comes from a woman aged 40 to 50 with Graves' ophthalmopathy. CDR3 DNA sequence: TGTGCCAGCAGCCAAGCCGGACAGGAGGACAACTATGGCTACACCTTC. Its protein is CASSQAGQEDNYGYTF.